This TCR beta chain was identified during a study of immune cell composition in non-small cell lung cancer. This clone is a singleton in its sample. Its antigen is undetermined. Study observations and caveats: Tumour TCR-beta clonality was not significantly tied to smoking pack-years.

The table came from immunoSEQ multiplex PCR; TCRdb's copy has only in-frame clones and leaves some out. The data contain around 7,000 clones, around four fifths of them seen just once; the ten biggest clones take up over 9%. Normal lung was sampled as far from the tumour as possible, at least 3 cm. Frozen unsorted single-cell suspensions supplied the genomic DNA. The V gene's germline CDR1 is MNHNS and CDR2 SASEGT. Trimming at V came to 1 base and at J to 4 bases, leaving 9 bases not matched to a gene. The CDR3 consists of 16 residues. Sequenced input: non-adjacent lung tissue. This TCR was sampled from a human donor with non-small cell lung cancer. J is TRBJ1-2 and V is TRBV6-1; 7 positions agree with TRBD1. The CDR3 nucleotides are TGTGCCAGCAGTGAAGGGATAGGACAGGATGTCTATGGCTACACCTTC. Translating it yields CASSEGIGQDVYGYTF.